This T cell receptor (beta chain) was profiled in a study of shared clonotypes between healthy human individuals. Study results and limitations: Naive CD4 clonotype sharing across several donors was about 5%. Exclusively blood specimens were collected; tissue repertoires likely differ. In having few donors, the study represented limited genetic and exposure-history diversity.

The naive CD8 fraction comprised CD45RO-negative cells positively selected for CCR7 and excluded terminally differentiated effector memory CD45RA+ cells. The CDR3 length is 11 residues. Trimming took off 3 bases at V and 12 bases at J, with 8 bases between the two ends. From germline, CDR1 is MNHEY and CDR2 SMNVEV (reference sequence). Template for every sorted-subset replicate PCR totaled roughly 210 ng DNA, 25,000 to 30,000 T cell genomes. Assay used: immunoSEQ multiplex PCR; TCRdb lists only in-frame clones, some missing. The sample holds a few million clones; about 94% are singletons and the top ten take around 1.8%. As regards this clone: Antigen specificity is unknown.

This chain uses TRBV27 with TRBJ1-4; D perhaps matches TRBD1 (5 bases). The sample was naive CD8+ T cells from PBMCs. The clonotype was recovered from a man in his late teens or twenties in good health. Some clones in this sample may be carry-over from other donors' samples. The CDR3 sequence is CASSFLGELFF. CDR3 coding DNA: TGTGCCAGCAGTTTTTTAGGGGAACTGTTTTTT.